The clone carrying this T cell receptor beta chain has a handful of counts. Its antigen is unknown. TCRdb re-analysed the 5' RACE reads in MiXCR, keeping a single row per CDR3 protein. This sample has 1.5 million to 2 million distinct CDR3 sequences, with around a third found just once. This record comes from a study of identical twins. Notes on the study in general: Possibly, invariant MAIT and iNKT cells partly confounded zero-insertion analyses. Abundant beta clonotypes from cord blood had fewer insertions, unlike memory repertoires, which showed none.

The sample comprised cord blood. This clonotype originated in a newborn girl in good health.

The CDR3 DNA is TGCAGTGCGGACAGGGGGCTTGATGAAAAACTGTTTTTT. Encoded protein: CSADRGLDEKLFF. This chain connects TRBV20-1 to TRBJ1-4, with 11 bases fitting TRBD1. The CDR3 sequence is 13 residues long. After removal of 6 bases from V and 6 bases from J, the junction contained 3 bases not matched to a gene. CDR1 is DFQATT and CDR2 is SNEGSKA in the germline V gene (reference sequence).